This T cell receptor (beta chain) came from a study of CD8 T cells in ankylosing spondylitis. The CDR3 covers 15 residues. One entry per CDR3 protein, called by TCRdb with MiXCR from the 5' RACE reads. The data hold 150,000 or so distinct CDR3 sequences, with about a third observed a single time. Regarding the study as a whole: Significant enrichment of disease-linked clones was reported in matched ankylosing spondylitis synovial fluid.

Of note for this clonotype: Its cognate antigen is unknown.

The genes are TRBV21-1 and TRBJ1-5; the D call of TRBD1 is as the table states it, not checked on the DNA. TRBV21-1 is assigned pseudogene status. The TCR originated in a male donor with ankylosing spondylitis. The sample comprised synovial fluid, either unsorted or a sorted T cell fraction (not recorded which). CDR3 in DNA: TGTGCCAGCAGCGGTTCGAAATCCCCCCATCAGCCCCAGCATTTT. Encoded protein: CASSGSKSPHQPQHF.